Below, 10 T cell receptor beta chains from the same sample are listed, as sequenced in a study of cytomegalovirus exposure and HLA in healthy donors. In the PCR, 60 Vbeta and 13 Jbeta primers were used. The protocol was immunoSEQ multiplex PCR, while the TCRdb copy is restricted to in-frame clones and leaves out a portion. Here the sample spans over 100,000 clones, about 78% being singletons. Input material: PBMCs. Receptors were obtained from a man aged 45 to 65 in good health and CMV-seropositive.

The rearrangement uses TRBV27 and TRBJ1-3; D is perhaps TRBD2 (6 bases). The J call may be incorrect, as the DNA end agrees better with TRBJ2-2. This CDR3 is 16 amino acids long. CDR1 and CDR2 from the germline V gene are MNHEY and SMNVEV (reference sequence). CDR3 region: CASSLQTGTFTGELFF. The CDR3 nucleotides read TGTGCCAGCAGCCTTCAGACCGGGACTTTCACCGGGGAGCTGTTTTTT.

The chain uses TRBV5-8 and TRBJ1-1, with D possibly matching TRBD1 (6 bases). Germline loops: CDR1 SGHTS, CDR2 YDEGEE. V was shortened by 0 bases and J by 0 bases, with 12 bases between the two germline ends. The CDR3 loop spans 16 amino acids. CDR3 residues: CASSLGTVLMNTEAFF. The CDR3 nucleotides are TGTGCCAGCAGCTTGGGGACAGTGCTTATGAACACTGAAGCTTTCTTT.

DNA of the CDR3: TGTGCCTTACCCCACTGGAGGGAGGACAATCAGCCCCAGCATTTT. Translation gives CALPHWREDNQPQHF. This chain joins TRBV30 and TRBJ1-5; D gene uncertain. Germline CDR1 and CDR2: GTSNPN and SVGIG (reference sequence). The V end lost 7 bases, the J end lost 3 bases, and 19 bases lay between the germline ends. The CDR3 totals 15 residues.

This rearrangement joins TRBV19 to TRBJ1-1; D is uncertain. There are 14 residues in the CDR3. V dropped 7 bases and J dropped 0 bases, with 12 bases sitting between them. Per germline, CDR1 LNHDA and CDR2 SQIVND (reference sequence). CDR3 loop: CASKPHDMNTEAFF. In DNA, the CDR3 is TGTGCCAGTAAACCGCACGACATGAACACTGAAGCTTTCTTT.

In its sample, this clone was seen a few times. V usage is TRBV19 and J usage is TRBJ1-2, with D hard to call. The CDR3 extends over 13 amino acids. With 0 bases removed from V and 5 bases from J, the gap between germline ends came to 7 bases. Germline CDR1 is LNHDA and CDR2 is SQIVND (reference sequence). The CDR3 sequence: CASSIDIFYGYTF. The CDR3 bases are TGTGCCAGTAGTATAGATATCTTTTATGGCTACACCTTC.

V usage is TRBV6-5 and J usage is TRBJ1-5; 9 bases align to TRBD1. CDR1 and CDR2 from the germline V gene are MNHEY and SVGAGI. With 5 bases clipped from V and 5 bases from J, the junction kept 4 bases outside the gene matches. This CDR3 has 14 amino acids. The CDR3 DNA reads as TGTGCCAGCAGTCCACGGACAGGGGATCAGCCCCAGCATTTT. This sequence encodes CASSPRTGDQPQHF.

The V call is TRBV7-9, the J call TRBJ1-2, with D tentatively TRBD1 (5 bases). This CDR3 comprises 14 residues. Germline V CDR1 and CDR2: SEHNR, FQNEAQ (reference sequence). Trimming pared 3 bases from V and 3 bases from J, leaving 11 bases between. CDR3: CASSFFRGDYGYTF. CDR3 DNA: TGTGCCAGCAGCTTTTTTAGGGGTGACTATGGCTACACCTTC.

V and J are TRBV6-5 and TRBJ1-1; D may be TRBD1 (6 bases). V lost 6 bases and J 0 bases, leaving 8 bases between the germline ends. Germline V gene sequence: CDR1 MNHEY, CDR2 SVGAGI. The CDR3 is made up of 13 amino acids. Written as DNA, the CDR3 is TGTGCCAGCAGACGGACAGTGAACACTGAAGCTTTCTTT. Protein sequence: CASRRTVNTEAFF.

In its sample, this clone was seen a few times. J is TRBJ1-2 and V is TRBV6-6; 8 bases line up with TRBD1. This CDR3 has 15 residues. With 4 bases clipped from V and 4 bases from J, the junction kept 8 bases outside the gene matches. From germline, CDR1 is MNHNY and CDR2 SVGAGI (reference sequence). For the CDR3, the DNA is TGTGCCAGCAGTTCCCCGGACAGGGACGCCTATGGCTACACCTTC. Protein sequence: CASSSPDRDAYGYTF.

Concerning this clone: Other nucleotide sequences in the sample specify the same CDR3. The J gene is TRBJ1-5, the V gene TRBV28; TRBD1 agrees at 10 bases. V gave up 5 bases and J gave up 4 bases; unmatched junction bases: 2. CDR1 MDHEN and CDR2 SYDVKM come from the germline V gene. The CDR3 has 14 residues. The CDR3 bases are TGTGCCAGCAGTCGGACAGGGGGTAATCAGCCCCAGCATTTT. This sequence encodes CASSRTGGNQPQHF.